Below are 5 T cell receptor beta chains sequenced from a single sample in a study of shared clonotypes between healthy human individuals. Sequencing was performed with immunoSEQ multiplex PCR; in TCRdb, only in-frame clones are kept and a portion is missing. The table records approximately 2,000,000 clones, around 90% of them present only once. The sequencing sample was made of naive CD4+ T cells from PBMCs. Subset denoted: CD45RA+ positively selected. These receptors all come from a man aged 18 to 35 in good health. Some clones in this sample may be carry-over from other donors' samples.

The chain couples TRBV7-2 to TRBJ1-2; TRBD1 matches 8 bases. Germline CDR1 reads SGHTA; CDR2 reads FQGNSA. V lost 3 bases, J lost 2 bases, and 5 bases stayed unmatched. The CDR3 extends over 15 amino acids. CDR3 sequence: CASSFPRDRNYGYTF. The DNA of the CDR3 is TGTGCCAGCAGCTTCCCACGGGACAGGAACTATGGCTACACCTTC.

In this sample, this clone turned up once. Here the CDR3 DNA reads TGTGCCAGCAGCTTAAAGCGGGAGGGCCTTCCCGACAATGAGCAGTTCTTC. Its protein is CASSLKREGLPDNEQFF. V and J are TRBV7-2 and TRBJ2-1; 10 bases line up with TRBD2. Per the germline V gene, CDR1 is SGHTA and CDR2 is FQGNSA. V lost 2 bases to trimming and J lost 5 bases; unmatched junction nucleotides: 9. CDR3 length: 17 amino acids.

CDR3 sequence reads: CASSITNSGANVLTF. DNA of the CDR3: TGCGCCAGCAGCATAACGAACTCTGGGGCCAACGTCCTGACTTTC. V and J are TRBV5-1 and TRBJ2-6; D gene ambiguous. The V and J ends lost 4 bases and 0 bases respectively, with 8 bases between them. Germline V gene lookup returns CDR1 SGHRS and CDR2 YFSETQ. The CDR3 is made up of 15 amino acids.

The CDR3 coding sequence is TGTGCCAGCAGGAGATCCGGGACTAGCCTCGAGCAGTACTTC. It codes for CASRRSGTSLEQYF. V gene TRBV14 combines with J gene TRBJ2-7; 9 bases align to TRBD2. CDR3 size: 14 residues. J gave up 6 bases and V 6 bases, and 9 bases lay outside the gene matches. CDR1 is SGHDN and CDR2 is FVKESK in the germline V gene.

This clone was detected only a few times. This chain connects TRBV15 to TRBJ1-5, with 8 bases matching TRBD1. Trimming took 0 bases from V and 2 from J; bases not matched to a gene: 6. Germline assignment: CDR1 LNHNV and CDR2 YYDKDF (reference sequence). This CDR3 spans 17 amino acids. CDR3 nucleotide sequence: TGTGCCACCAGCAGAGATCCAGGGGGCTATGGCAATCAGCCCCAGCATTTT. Protein sequence: CATSRDPGGYGNQPQHF.